This T cell receptor (beta chain) is drawn from a study of T cells in Graves' hyperthyroidism and ophthalmopathy. Researchers amplified the TCR beta CDR3 regions from RNA transcripts. A first-round RT-PCR of the TCR CDR3 used the HTBI primer set. Each CDR3 protein gets one entry after TCRdb re-called the multiplex PCR reads with MiXCR. This table has fewer than 400,000 distinct CDR3 sequences, about 25% appearing once. Whole-study findings and limits: Separating ophthalmopathy from stable hyperthyroidism was achieved by a 13 V-J model. Researchers found most expanded thyroid clonotypes above 0.001 in blood as well. In validation, the model predicted ophthalmopathy. These predictions came a median roughly 6 months before onset.

V lost 0 bases and J 4 bases, leaving 6 bases between the germline ends. The V gene's germline CDR1 is GTSNPN and CDR2 SVGIG (reference sequence). The CDR3 is 12 amino acids. This clonotype appeared many times. Its specificity is unknown. Diagnostic decisions used clinical symptoms, serum thyroxine and TRAb, thyroid ultrasound and orbital computed tomography. Sequencing was done on a sample of blood. The chain uses TRBV30 and TRBJ2-5; D gene unclear. The TCR sequence derives from a man aged 45-60 years with Graves' hyperthyroidism. The CDR3 loop reads CAWSVAPETQYF. In DNA, the CDR3 is TGTGCCTGGAGTGTAGCCCCAGAGACCCAGTACTTC.